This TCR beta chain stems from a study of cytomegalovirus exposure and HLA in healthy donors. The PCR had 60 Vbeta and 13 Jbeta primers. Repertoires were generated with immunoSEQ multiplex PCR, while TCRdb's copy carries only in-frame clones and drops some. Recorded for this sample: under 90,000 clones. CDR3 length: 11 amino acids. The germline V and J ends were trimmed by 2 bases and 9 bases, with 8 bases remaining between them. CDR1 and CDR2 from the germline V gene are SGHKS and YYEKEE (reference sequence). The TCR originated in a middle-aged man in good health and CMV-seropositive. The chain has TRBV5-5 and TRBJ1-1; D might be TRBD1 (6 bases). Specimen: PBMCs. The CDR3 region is CASSFQGQAFF. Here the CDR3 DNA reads TGTGCCAGCAGCTTCCAGGGGCAAGCTTTCTTT.